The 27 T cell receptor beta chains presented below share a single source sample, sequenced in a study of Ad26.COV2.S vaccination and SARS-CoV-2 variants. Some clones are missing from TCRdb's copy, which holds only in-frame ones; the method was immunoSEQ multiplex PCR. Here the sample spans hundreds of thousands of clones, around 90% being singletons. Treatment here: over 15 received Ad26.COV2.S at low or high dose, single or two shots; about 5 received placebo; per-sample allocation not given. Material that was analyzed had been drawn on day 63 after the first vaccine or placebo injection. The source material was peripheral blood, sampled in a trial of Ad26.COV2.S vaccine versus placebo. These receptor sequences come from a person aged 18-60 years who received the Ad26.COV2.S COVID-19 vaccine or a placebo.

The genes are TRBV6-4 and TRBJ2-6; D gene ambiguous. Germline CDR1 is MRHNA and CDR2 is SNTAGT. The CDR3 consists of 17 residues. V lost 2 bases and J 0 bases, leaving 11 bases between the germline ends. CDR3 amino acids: CASSDGGGVSGANVLTF. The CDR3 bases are TGTGCCAGCAGTGACGGTGGCGGAGTCTCTGGGGCCAACGTCCTGACTTTC.

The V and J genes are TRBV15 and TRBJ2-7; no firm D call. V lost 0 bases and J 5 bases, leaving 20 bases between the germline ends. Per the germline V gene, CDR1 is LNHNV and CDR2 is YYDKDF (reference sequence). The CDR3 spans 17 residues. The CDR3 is CATSRDQLLFSLHEQYF. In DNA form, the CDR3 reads TGTGCCACCAGCAGAGATCAATTGCTCTTTTCCCTACACGAGCAGTACTTC.

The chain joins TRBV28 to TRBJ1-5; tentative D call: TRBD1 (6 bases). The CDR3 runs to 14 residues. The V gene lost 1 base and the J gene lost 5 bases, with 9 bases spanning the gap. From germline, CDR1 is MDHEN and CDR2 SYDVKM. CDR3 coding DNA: TGTGCCAGCAGTTTATCCCAGGGGTATCAGCCCCAGCATTTT. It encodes CASSLSQGYQPQHF.

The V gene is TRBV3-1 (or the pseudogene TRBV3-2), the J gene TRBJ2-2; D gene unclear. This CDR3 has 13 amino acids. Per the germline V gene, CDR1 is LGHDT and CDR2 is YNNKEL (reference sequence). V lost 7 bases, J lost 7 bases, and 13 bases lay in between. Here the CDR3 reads CASIDRWGGELFF. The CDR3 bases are TGTGCCAGCATTGACCGTTGGGGCGGGGAGCTGTTTTTT.

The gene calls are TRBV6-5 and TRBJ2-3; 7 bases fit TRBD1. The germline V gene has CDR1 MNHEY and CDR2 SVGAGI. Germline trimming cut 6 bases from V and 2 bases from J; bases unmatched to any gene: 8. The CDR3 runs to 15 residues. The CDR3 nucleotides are TGTGCCAGCAGGAGACAGGGAGCCCTCACAGATACGCAGTATTTT. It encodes CASRRQGALTDTQYF.

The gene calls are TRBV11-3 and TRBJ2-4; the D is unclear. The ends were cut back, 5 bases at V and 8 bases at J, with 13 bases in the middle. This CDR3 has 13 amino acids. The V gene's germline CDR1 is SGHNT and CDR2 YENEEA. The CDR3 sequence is CASSAHVRDIQYF. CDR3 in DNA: TGTGCCAGCAGCGCCCACGTCCGGGACATTCAGTACTTC.

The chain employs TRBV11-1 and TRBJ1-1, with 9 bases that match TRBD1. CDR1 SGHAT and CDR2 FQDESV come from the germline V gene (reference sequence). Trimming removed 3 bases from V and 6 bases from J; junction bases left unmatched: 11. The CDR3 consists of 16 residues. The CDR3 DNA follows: TGTGCCAGCAGCTTCGGGGGACAGGGTTTGCGGGCTGAAGCTTTCTTT. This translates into CASSFGGQGLRAEAFF.

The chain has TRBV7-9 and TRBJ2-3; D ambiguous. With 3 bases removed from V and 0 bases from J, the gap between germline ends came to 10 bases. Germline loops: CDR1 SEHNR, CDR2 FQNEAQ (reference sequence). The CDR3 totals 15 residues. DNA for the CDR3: TGTGCCAGCAGCTTTTCCTTGGGTAGCACAGATACGCAGTATTTT. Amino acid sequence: CASSFSLGSTDTQYF.

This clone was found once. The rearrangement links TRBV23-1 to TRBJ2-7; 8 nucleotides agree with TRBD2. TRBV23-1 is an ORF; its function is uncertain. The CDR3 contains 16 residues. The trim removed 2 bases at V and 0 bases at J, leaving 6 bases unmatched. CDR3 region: CASSQGLAGHSYEQYF. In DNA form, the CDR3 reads TGCGCCAGCAGTCAAGGGCTAGCGGGCCACTCCTACGAGCAGTACTTC.

The CDR3 sequence: CASHRGNTEAFF. CDR3 sequence (DNA): TGTGCCTCCCACCGGGGGAACACTGAAGCTTTCTTT. This rearrangement joins TRBV30 to TRBJ1-1; unclear D gene. Looked up from germline, CDR1 is GTSNPN and CDR2 is SVGIG (reference sequence). The CDR3 has 12 amino acids. V was clipped by 7 bases and J by 1 base, with 10 bases between them.

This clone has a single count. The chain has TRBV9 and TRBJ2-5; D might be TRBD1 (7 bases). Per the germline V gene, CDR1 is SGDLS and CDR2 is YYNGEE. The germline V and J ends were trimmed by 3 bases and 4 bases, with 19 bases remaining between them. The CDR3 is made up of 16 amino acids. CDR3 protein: CASSARGDGGAETQYF. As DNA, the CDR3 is TGTGCCAGCAGCGCCAGGGGGGATGGGGGCGCAGAGACCCAGTACTTC.

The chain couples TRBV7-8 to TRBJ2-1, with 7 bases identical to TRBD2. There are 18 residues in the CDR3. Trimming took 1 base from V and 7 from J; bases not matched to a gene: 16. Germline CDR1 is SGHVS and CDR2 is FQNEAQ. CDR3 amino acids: CASSLGGSGIGRANEQFF. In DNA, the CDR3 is TGTGCCAGCAGCTTAGGGGGTAGCGGTATAGGGAGGGCGAATGAGCAGTTCTTC.

The CDR3 DNA reads TGTGCCAGCAGTTACGTCCGGGACAGGGGGCTTTGGGATCAGCCCCAGCATTTT. It encodes CASSYVRDRGLWDQPQHF. The rearrangement links TRBV6-2 or TRBV6-3 to TRBJ1-5; 12 bases align to TRBD1. The V gene end was trimmed by 2 bases and the J gene end by 5 bases; junction bases not matched to a gene: 10. There are 18 residues in the CDR3. Germline CDR1 reads MNHEY; CDR2 reads SVGEGT.

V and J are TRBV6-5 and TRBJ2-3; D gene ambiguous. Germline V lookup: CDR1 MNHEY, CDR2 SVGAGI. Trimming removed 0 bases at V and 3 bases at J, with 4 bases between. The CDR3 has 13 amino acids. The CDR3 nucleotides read TGTGCCAGCAGTTACTCCGGGACAGATACGCAGTATTTT. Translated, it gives CASSYSGTDTQYF.

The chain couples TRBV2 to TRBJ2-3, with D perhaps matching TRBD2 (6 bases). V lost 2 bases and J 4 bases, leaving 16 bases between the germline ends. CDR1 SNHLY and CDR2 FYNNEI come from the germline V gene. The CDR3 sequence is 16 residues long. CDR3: CASSEMGREVADTQYF. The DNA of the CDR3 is TGTGCCAGCAGTGAAATGGGCAGGGAGGTCGCAGATACGCAGTATTTT.

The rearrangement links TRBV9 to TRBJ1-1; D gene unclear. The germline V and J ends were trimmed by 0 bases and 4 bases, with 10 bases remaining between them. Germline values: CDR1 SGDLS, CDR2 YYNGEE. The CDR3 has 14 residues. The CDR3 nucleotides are TGTGCCAGCAGCGTAGGATCTGGGTTCACTGAAGCTTTCTTT. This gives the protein CASSVGSGFTEAFF.

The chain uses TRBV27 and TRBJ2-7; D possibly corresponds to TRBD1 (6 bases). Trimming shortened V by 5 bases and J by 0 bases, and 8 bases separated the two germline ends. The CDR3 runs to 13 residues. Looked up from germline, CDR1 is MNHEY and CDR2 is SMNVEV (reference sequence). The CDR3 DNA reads TGTGCCAGCAGTCGACAGGCCTCCTACGAGCAGTACTTC. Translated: CASSRQASYEQYF.

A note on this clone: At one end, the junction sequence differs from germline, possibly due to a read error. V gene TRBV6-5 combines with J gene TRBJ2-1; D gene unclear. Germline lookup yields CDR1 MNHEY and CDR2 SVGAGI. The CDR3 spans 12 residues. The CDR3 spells CASSYSDNEQFF. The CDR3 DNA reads TGTGCCAGCAGTTACTCCGACAATGAGCAGTTCTTC.

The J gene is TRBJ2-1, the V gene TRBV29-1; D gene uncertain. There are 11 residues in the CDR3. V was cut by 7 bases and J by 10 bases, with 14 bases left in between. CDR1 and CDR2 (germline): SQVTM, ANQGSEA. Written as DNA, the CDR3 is TGCAGCGGGACGATCATTCGGGAGCAGTTCTTC. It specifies CSGTIIREQFF.

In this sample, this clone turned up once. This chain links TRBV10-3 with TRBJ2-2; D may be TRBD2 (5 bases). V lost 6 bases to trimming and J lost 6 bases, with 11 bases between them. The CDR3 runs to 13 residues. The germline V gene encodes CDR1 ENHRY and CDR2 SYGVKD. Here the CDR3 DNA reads TGTGCCATCAGAACGGACGGGGCCGGGGAGCTGTTTTTT. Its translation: CAIRTDGAGELFF.

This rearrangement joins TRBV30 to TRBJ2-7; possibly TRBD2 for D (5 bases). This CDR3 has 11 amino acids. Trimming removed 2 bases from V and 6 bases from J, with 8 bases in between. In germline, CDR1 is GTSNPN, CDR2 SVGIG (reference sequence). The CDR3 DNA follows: TGTGCCTGGAGTCCGGAGGTCGAGCAGTACTTC. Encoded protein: CAWSPEVEQYF.

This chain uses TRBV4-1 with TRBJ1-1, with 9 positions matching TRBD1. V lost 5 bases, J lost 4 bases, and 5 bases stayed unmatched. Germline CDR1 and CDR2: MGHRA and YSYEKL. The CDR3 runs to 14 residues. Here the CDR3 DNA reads TGCGCCAGCAGCTCCGGGACAGGGCCCACTGAAGCTTTCTTT. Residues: CASSSGTGPTEAFF.

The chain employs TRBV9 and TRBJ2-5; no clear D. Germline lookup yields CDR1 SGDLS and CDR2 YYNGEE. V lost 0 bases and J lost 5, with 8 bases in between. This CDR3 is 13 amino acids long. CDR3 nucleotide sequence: TGTGCCAGCAGCGTAGGTGCGAGGGAGACCCAGTACTTC. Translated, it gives CASSVGARETQYF.

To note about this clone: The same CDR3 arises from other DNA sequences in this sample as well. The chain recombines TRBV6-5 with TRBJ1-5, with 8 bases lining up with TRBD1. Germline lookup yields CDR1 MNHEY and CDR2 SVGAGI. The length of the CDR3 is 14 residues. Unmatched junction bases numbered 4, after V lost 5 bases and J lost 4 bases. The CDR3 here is CASSKTGGNQPQHF. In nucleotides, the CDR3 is TGTGCCAGCAGTAAAACAGGGGGAAATCAGCCCCAGCATTTT.

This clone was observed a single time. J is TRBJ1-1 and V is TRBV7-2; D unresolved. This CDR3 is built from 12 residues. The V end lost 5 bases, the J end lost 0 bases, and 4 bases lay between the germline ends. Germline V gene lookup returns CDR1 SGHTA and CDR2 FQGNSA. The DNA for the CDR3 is TGTGCCAGCAGCAGGGTGAACACTGAAGCTTTCTTT. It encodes CASSRVNTEAFF.

CDR3 sequence: CAWTASGSSDTQYF. As DNA, the CDR3 is TGTGCCTGGACCGCTTCGGGGAGTTCTGATACGCAGTATTTT. The chain uses TRBV30 and TRBJ2-3; TRBD2 is a possible D gene (5 bases). Trimming took off 4 bases at V and 6 bases at J, with 17 bases between the two ends. There are 14 residues in the CDR3. CDR1 GTSNPN and CDR2 SVGIG come from the germline V gene (reference sequence).

This CDR3 reads CASSPRDFSSYNEQFF. As DNA, the CDR3 is TGTGCCAGCAGCCCCCGGGACTTCAGCTCCTACAATGAGCAGTTCTTC. The V gene is TRBV9, the J gene TRBJ2-1, with a weak D call TRBD2 (6 bases). Germline V gene lookup returns CDR1 SGDLS and CDR2 YYNGEE. Trimming shortened V by 4 bases and J by 0 bases, and 14 bases separated the two germline ends. The CDR3 length is 16 residues.